This T cell receptor beta chain came from a study of T-cell memory formation after mild COVID-19. Points from the study as a whole: Second-wave clones peaking on day 37 lacked confirmed SARS-CoV-2 specificity. Contracting CD4+ clones lay largely in CM and EM, with CD8+ ones residing in EMRA. Contracting clones, day 15 to 85, had balanced CD4/CD8, and later expanders favored CD4+.

As for this clonotype: The antigen is undetermined.

Germline trimming cut 0 bases from V and 5 bases from J; bases unmatched to any gene: 1. This CDR3 comprises 14 residues. The V gene's germline CDR1 is SGHVS and CDR2 FNYEAQ. Constant-segment primers were used for 5'RACE, and the resulting TCR alpha and TCR beta cDNA libraries carried sample barcodes and UMIs. TCRdb independently ran MiXCR on the 5' RACE reads; one entry per CDR3 protein. The table includes about 340,000 distinct CDR3 sequences, approximately 15% detected once. The source of this sequence is a man aged 18 to 30 who had mild COVID-19 (a few samples of this study predate the infection). Cell type and time point are not known. Sequenced input: PBMCs or a T cell subset sorted from them (not recorded which). V is TRBV7-6 and J is TRBJ2-1; TRBD2 matches at 7 bases. CDR3 nucleotide sequence: TGTGCCAGCAGCTTAGCTACTAGCGACAATGAGCAGTTCTTC. Translated: CASSLATSDNEQFF.